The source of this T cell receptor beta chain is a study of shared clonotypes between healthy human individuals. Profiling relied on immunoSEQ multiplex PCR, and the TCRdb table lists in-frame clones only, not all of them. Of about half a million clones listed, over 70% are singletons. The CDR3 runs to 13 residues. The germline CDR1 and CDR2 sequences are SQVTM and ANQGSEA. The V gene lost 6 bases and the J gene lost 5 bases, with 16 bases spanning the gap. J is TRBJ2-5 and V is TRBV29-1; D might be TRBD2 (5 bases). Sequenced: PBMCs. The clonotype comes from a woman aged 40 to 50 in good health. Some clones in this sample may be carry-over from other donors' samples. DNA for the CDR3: TGCAGCGTCCAGAATACCCGAGGGGAGACCCAGTACTTC. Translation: CSVQNTRGETQYF.